This is a list of T cell receptor beta chains from one sample in a study of blood T cell repertoires in COVID-19. Using immunoSEQ multiplex PCR, the repertoire was profiled, and TCRdb retains in-frame clones only, with some absent. The profile shows more than 110,000 clones, 85% to 90% of them singletons. Sequenced sample: peripheral blood. The receptors stem from a woman of 80 years or more with acute or convalescent COVID-19. CDR3s include the opening cysteine and the closing phenylalanine or tryptophan. Clone size is given for some rows only: seen once, a few or many times, or a class if the clone is expanded.

j_call | clone_size | v_call | cdr3_aa
TRBJ2-2 | - | TRBV19 | CASSIVQGSWAGELFF
TRBJ1-2 | - | TRBV4-2 | CASSLSGTSEVVYTF
TRBJ1-5 | once | TRBV5-1 | CASSSGTGNQPQHF
TRBJ1-4 | - | TRBV5-1 | CASSVSPGGRSNEKLFF
TRBJ1-1 | - | TRBV2 | CASSAASRAFF
TRBJ2-3 | - | TRBV7-6 | CASSLGVAGGGDTQYF
TRBJ1-1 | - | TRBV7-2 | CASSLGEASEAFF
TRBJ1-1 | - | TRBV6-2/TRBV6-3 | CASSYSGTGHTEAFF
TRBJ1-6 | - | TRBV3-1/TRBV3-2 | CASSQTQGADNSPLHF
TRBJ2-7 | - | TRBV2 | CASSGMGLPSGEQYF
TRBJ1-3 | - | TRBV5-4 | CASSRPDRPSGNTIYF
TRBJ2-1 | - | TRBV5-1 | CASSWGGDNEQFF
TRBJ1-2 | once | TRBV7-2 | CASSPDRGYYGYTF
TRBJ1-1 | - | TRBV7-2 | CASSFRGQGETEAFF
TRBJ2-3 | - | TRBV7-8 | CASSFPGDDTQYF
TRBJ1-5 | - | TRBV6-5 | CASSNRGYNQPQHF
TRBJ1-1 | - | TRBV19 | CASRTNSMNTEAFF
TRBJ1-1 | - | TRBV7-6 | CASSLARGNTEAFF
TRBJ2-1 | once | TRBV2 | CASIWTGLNEQFF
TRBJ1-4 | once | TRBV10-3 | CATGTGGRANEKLFF
TRBJ2-3 | - | TRBV7-9 | CASSPNGGGAASTDTQYF
TRBJ2-2 | - | TRBV10-3 | CAISEGLAGTGELFF
TRBJ1-4 | - | TRBV30 | CAWSAKTRGDEKLFF
TRBJ1-4 | - | TRBV18 | CASAGRRNEKLFF
TRBJ2-6 | - | TRBV27 | CASSPSGQYSGANVLTF
TRBJ1-4 | - | TRBV30 | CAWSVLSADQGKLFF
TRBJ2-2 | - | TRBV3-1/TRBV3-2 | CASSQEQGRNTGELFF
TRBJ1-2 | - | TRBV10-3 | CAISGGQGYNYGYTF
TRBJ1-2 | - | TRBV30 | CAWSSGAGYGYTF